These 19 T cell receptor beta chains share one sample of origin, sequenced in a study of shared clonotypes between healthy human individuals. The data were produced by immunoSEQ multiplex PCR, yet TCRdb's version contains in-frame clones alone and is incomplete. This sample has approximately 1.4 million clones, with approximately 98% found just once. The sequenced material came from naive CD4+ T cells sorted from blood. Subset: CD45RA+ positively selected. All receptors come from a man younger than 40 in good health.

The gene calls are TRBV5-1 and TRBJ2-2; 9 nucleotides align to TRBD2. This CDR3 is 17 amino acids long. Germline V CDR1 and CDR2: SGHRS, YFSETQ. V lost 0 bases and J lost 4; bases outside the gene matches: 7. Written as DNA, the CDR3 is TGCGCCAGCAGCTTGGGAACTAGCGGGTTGCTCACCGGGGAGCTGTTTTTT. This sequence encodes CASSLGTSGLLTGELFF. Combining the CDR3 with reference TRBV5-1 and TRBJ2-2 gives the whole variable domain KAGVTQTPRYLIKTRGQQVTLSCSPISGHRSVSWYQQTPGQGLQFLFEYFSETQRNKGNFPGRFSGRQFSNSRSEMNVSTLELGDSALYLCASSLGTSGLLTGELFFGEGSRLTVL.

The chain joins TRBV4-3 to TRBJ2-3, with 8 bases fitting TRBD2. CDR1 and CDR2 from the germline V gene are LGHNA and YSLEER. This CDR3 comprises 16 residues. Trimming at V came to 1 base and at J to 0 bases, leaving 3 bases not matched to a gene. CDR3 DNA sequence: TGCGCCAGCAGCCAAGGTAGCGGGGCTAGCACAGATACGCAGTATTTT. Its translation is CASSQGSGASTDTQYF.

CDR3 residues: CASRMTSGRPLLAPSTDTQYF. The DNA of the CDR3 is TGTGCCAGCAGGATGACTAGCGGGAGACCCTTGCTAGCCCCTAGCACAGATACGCAGTATTTT. The chain recombines TRBV21-1 with TRBJ2-3; the listed D gene, TRBD2, was not tested against the DNA. TRBV21-1 is given as a pseudogene. The CDR3 runs 21 residues.

This chain joins TRBV7-8 and TRBJ2-7; D unresolved. The V end was cut by 3 bases, the J end by 4 bases, with 10 bases between. The germline V gene has CDR1 SGHVS and CDR2 FQNEAQ. The CDR3 sequence is 13 residues long. The CDR3 loop is CASSLGVWYEQYF. The DNA of the CDR3 is TGTGCCAGCAGCTTGGGCGTTTGGTACGAGCAGTACTTC. Combining the CDR3 with reference TRBV7-8 and TRBJ2-7 gives the whole variable domain GAGVSQSPRYKVAKRGQDVALRCDPISGHVSLFWYQQALGQGPEFLTYFQNEAQLDKSGLPSDRFFAERPEGSVSTLKIQRTQQEDSAVYLCASSLGVWYEQYFGPGTRLTVT.

The rearrangement uses TRBV5-1 and TRBJ2-1; TRBD2 matches 11 bases. Germline V gives CDR1 SGHRS, CDR2 YFSETQ. With 2 bases clipped from V and 8 bases from J, the junction kept 9 bases outside the gene matches. The CDR3 sequence is 16 residues long. The DNA for the CDR3 is TGCGCCAGCAGCTTATTAGCGGGAGGGAATTCATATGAGCAGTTCTTC. Translating it yields CASSLLAGGNSYEQFF.

V is TRBV18 and J is TRBJ1-4, with TRBD1 identical over 7 bases. The V segment lost 1 base and the J segment 7 bases; nucleotides outside the gene matches: 6. CDR3 length equals 15 residues. Germline loops: CDR1 KGHSH, CDR2 LQKENI. CDR3 DNA: TGTGCCAGCTCACCACTGGCGCAGGGGGGTGAAAAACTGTTTTTT. Encoded protein: CASSPLAQGGEKLFF.

In its sample, this clone was seen once. The CDR3 bases are TGTGCCAGCAGACAGATATACGAGCAGTACTTC. This encodes CASRQIYEQYF. V gene TRBV6-1 combines with J gene TRBJ2-7; D remains ambiguous. The CDR3 runs to 11 residues. V was cut by 6 bases and J by 4 bases, with 7 bases left in between. The germline V gene encodes CDR1 MNHNS and CDR2 SASEGT.

The V gene is TRBV7-9, the J gene TRBJ1-2; D is undetermined. Trimming took 6 bases from V and 3 from J, leaving 14 bases between them. The CDR3 is made up of 14 amino acids. Germline CDR1 SEHNR, CDR2 FQNEAQ (reference sequence). CDR3 coding DNA: TGTGCCAGCAGTCTAGATTCCCCATACTATGGCTACACCTTC. This sequence encodes CASSLDSPYYGYTF.

V gene TRBV27 combines with J gene TRBJ2-1; 9 bases are a match to TRBD1. Germline V lookup: CDR1 MNHEY, CDR2 SMNVEV (reference sequence). V was pared by 3 bases and J by 6 bases, with 15 bases of the junction left unmatched. The CDR3 has 18 amino acids. CDR3 bases: TGTGCCAGCAGTTTTGACAACGCAGGGACAGGGATCCGCAATGAGCAGTTCTTC. Residues: CASSFDNAGTGIRNEQFF.

This rearrangement joins TRBV9 to TRBJ2-1, with D perhaps TRBD1 or TRBD2 (6 bases each). CDR3 length: 14 amino acids. CDR1 and CDR2 from the germline V gene are SGDLS and YYNGEE. V lost 2 bases, J lost 9 bases, and 15 bases lay in between. The CDR3 DNA follows: TGTGCCAGCAGCGTTTCGGGGGCCGGGGGTGAGCAGTTCTTC. Residues: CASSVSGAGGEQFF.

The J gene is TRBJ2-7, the V gene TRBV2; 9 nucleotides agree with TRBD1. V shed 2 bases and J 2 bases; nucleotides not matched to a gene: 4. Germline CDR1 and CDR2: SNHLY and FYNNEI. The CDR3 is made up of 15 amino acids. CDR3 loop: CASSERRQGAYEQYF. CDR3 DNA sequence: TGTGCCAGCAGTGAAAGACGACAGGGGGCCTACGAGCAGTACTTC.

The V and J genes are TRBV10-2 and TRBJ1-3, with TRBD1 as a possible D gene (6 bases). The CDR3 length is 18 residues. The germline gives CDR1 WSHSY, CDR2 SAAADI. V gave up 8 bases and J gave up 0 bases, with 23 bases separating them. The CDR3 sequence is CASRISSDSLISGNTIYF. CDR3 bases: TGCGCCAGCCGAATCTCATCGGACAGCCTCATCTCTGGAAACACCATATATTTT.

J is TRBJ1-4 and V is TRBV30; D gene ambiguous. The CDR3 totals 15 residues. Germline CDR1 and CDR2: GTSNPN and SVGIG (reference sequence). V lost 2 bases and J lost 6, with 16 bases in between. The CDR3 DNA reads as TGTGCCTGGAGTCTCGGACCTATTCACGATGAAAAACTGTTTTTT. Protein: CAWSLGPIHDEKLFF. The entire variable domain, with the rest obtained from reference TRBV30 and TRBJ1-4, is as follows: SQTIHQWPATLVQPVGSPLSLECTVEGTSNPNLYWYRQAAGRGLQLLFYSVGIGQISSEVPQNLSASRPQDRQFILSSKKLLLSDSGFYLCAWSLGPIHDEKLFFGSGTQLSVL.

The chain employs TRBV11-2 and TRBJ2-3; D uncertain. The V gene lost 1 base and the J gene lost 9 bases, with 11 bases spanning the gap. CDR3 length equals 13 residues. Germline CDR1 SGHAT, CDR2 FQNNGV. Written as DNA, the CDR3 is TGTGCCAGCAGCTTAGTTGGAAGGGAAACGCAGTATTTT. Translating gives CASSLVGRETQYF. Together with reference TRBV11-2 and TRBJ2-3, the CDR3 gives the full variable domain: EAGVAQSPRYKIIEKRQSVAFWCNPISGHATLYWYQQILGQGPKLLIQFQNNGVVDDSQLPKDRFSAERLKGVDSTLKIQPAKLEDSAVYLCASSLVGRETQYFGPGTRLTVL.

The CDR3 region is CASSVNIQETQYF. The CDR3 DNA reads TGTGCCAGCAGCGTCAACATTCAAGAGACCCAGTACTTC. The genes are TRBV9 and TRBJ2-5, with D hard to call. CDR1 is SGDLS, CDR2 YYNGEE, per germline. With 2 bases removed from V and 2 bases from J, the gap between germline ends came to 7 bases. This CDR3 comprises 13 residues.

The V and J genes are TRBV2 and TRBJ2-1, with TRBD2 matching 7 bases. The V gene's germline CDR1 is SNHLY and CDR2 FYNNEI. The CDR3 consists of 15 residues. V was clipped by 5 bases and J by 2 bases; unmatched bases: 6. CDR3 sequence (DNA): TGTGCCAGCAGTTTGCGGGAGCCTACCTACAATGAGCAGTTCTTC. Its protein is CASSLREPTYNEQFF. The full variable domain, its missing parts supplied by reference TRBV2 and TRBJ2-1, is EPEVTQTPSHQVTQMGQEVILRCVPISNHLYFYWYRQILGQKVEFLVSFYNNEISEKSEIFDDQFSVERPDGSNFTLKIRSTKLEDSAMYFCASSLREPTYNEQFFGPGTRLTVL.

The gene calls are TRBV7-9 and TRBJ2-1; D is perhaps TRBD1 or TRBD2 (5 bases each). Germline V gene lookup returns CDR1 SEHNR and CDR2 FQNEAQ (reference sequence). The CDR3 loop spans 17 amino acids. The V and J ends lost 5 bases and 2 bases respectively, with 19 bases between them. CDR3 protein: CASSTQSGANPYNEQFF. The CDR3 DNA reads TGTGCCAGCAGCACCCAATCCGGGGCCAACCCCTACAATGAGCAGTTCTTC. The full variable domain, rest sourced from reference TRBV7-9 and TRBJ2-1, is DTGVSQNPRHKITKRGQNVTFRCDPISEHNRLYWYRQTLGQGPEFLTYFQNEAQLEKSRLLSDRFSAERPKGSFSTLEIQRTEQGDSAMYLCASSTQSGANPYNEQFFGPGTRLTVL.

The rearrangement joins TRBV7-2 to TRBJ2-7; tentative D call: TRBD1 (6 bases). Germline CDR1 and CDR2: SGHTA and FQGNSA. V lost 1 base, J lost 2 bases, and 12 bases lay in between. This CDR3 spans 15 amino acids. The CDR3 here is CASSLDTGKAYEQYF. CDR3 nucleotide sequence: TGTGCCAGCAGCTTAGACACAGGGAAAGCCTACGAGCAGTACTTC.

V gene TRBV19 combines with J gene TRBJ2-7; the D gene could be TRBD1 or TRBD2 (5 bases each). Germline CDR1 and CDR2: LNHDA and SQIVND (reference sequence). This CDR3 is built from 15 residues. V lost 0 bases and J 2 bases, leaving 11 bases between the germline ends. The CDR3 sequence is CASSIDGPGPYEQYF. In DNA form, the CDR3 reads TGTGCCAGTAGTATAGATGGGCCGGGACCCTACGAGCAGTACTTC.